The subject of this entry is one TCR beta chain. Germline values: CDR1 SGHAT, CDR2 FQNNGV. Trimming shortened V by 5 bases and J by 3 bases, and 14 bases separated the two germline ends. CDR3 size: 14 residues. This entry comes from a study of blood T cell repertoires in COVID-19. Study details: T cells, B-cell-depleted T cells, or PBMCs supplied cDNA or gDNA.

Generated by immunoSEQ multiplex PCR, the TCRdb table keeps only in-frame clones and is missing some. The sample carries 200,000 to 250,000 clones, 85% to 90% recorded once. This rearrangement joins TRBV11-2 to TRBJ2-7; tentatively, D is TRBD1 (6 bases). This TCR came from a woman aged 45-60 years with acute COVID-19. Specimen: PBMCs or T cells enriched from blood (not recorded which). CDR3 nucleotide sequence: TGTGCCAGCAGCGACCAACAGGGAGACTACGAGCAGTACTTC. It codes for CASSDQQGDYEQYF.